This T cell receptor (beta chain) is drawn from a study of post-analysis software for immune sequencing data. In the study overall: Included among the disease courses, which were recorded for the cohort, were relapsing-remitting, secondary progressive and progressive-relapsing multiple sclerosis.

As regards this clonotype: What it binds is not known.

V was cut by 3 bases and J by 6 bases, with 13 bases left in between. CDR3 length: 14 residues. Findings and caveats of the study: Controls had lower frequencies than patients of 4 or 5 TRBV segments, which included TRBV5-6, TRBV5-1 and TRBV20-1. Diversity measured as normalized Chao1 was significantly lower in multiple sclerosis patients than in controls.

Unique molecular identifiers were carried by the TCR beta cDNA libraries. Each batch of roughly 0.9 to 10 million T cells produced 400,000 to 650,000 cDNA molecules. Each CDR3 protein gets one entry after TCRdb re-called the PCR reads with MiXCR. Among 350,000 to 450,000 distinct CDR3 sequences listed, around a third were seen once. The chain has TRBV12-3 or TRBV12-4 and TRBJ2-3; weak D call: TRBD2 (6 bases). Sample: blood. This clonotype was sampled from a girl aged 10-17 years with multiple sclerosis. CDR3 in DNA: TGTGCCAGCAGTTTCCCAGGGCTAGCGGATACGCAGTATTTT. Protein sequence: CASSFPGLADTQYF.